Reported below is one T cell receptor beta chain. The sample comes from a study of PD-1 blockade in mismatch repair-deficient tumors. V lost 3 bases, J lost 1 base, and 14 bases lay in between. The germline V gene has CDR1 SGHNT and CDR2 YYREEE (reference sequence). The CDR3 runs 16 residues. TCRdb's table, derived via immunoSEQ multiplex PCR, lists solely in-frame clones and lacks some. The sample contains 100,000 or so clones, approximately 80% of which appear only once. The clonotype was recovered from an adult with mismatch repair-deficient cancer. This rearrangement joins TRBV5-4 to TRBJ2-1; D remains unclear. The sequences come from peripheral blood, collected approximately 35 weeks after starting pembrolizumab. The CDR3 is CASSSSMARSYNEQFF. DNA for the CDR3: TGTGCCAGCAGCTCCTCCATGGCGCGTTCCTACAATGAGCAGTTCTTC.